The T cell receptor beta chain described here comes from a study of blood T cell repertoires in COVID-19 (dated by TCRdb to 2018 to 2021). About the investigation overall: Samples covering the acute and convalescent phases of COVID-19 were provided by collaborators in the United States, Italy and Spain. The prospective study material was composed of cDNA or gDNA derived from T cells, B-cell-depleted T cells, or PBMCs. Deeply sampled blood TCRbeta repertoires from subjects exposed to, actively infected with, or recovered from COVID-19 were included in the dataset. A freely available public database, intended as a resource for researchers studying the immune response to SARS-CoV-2, is where the repertoires were released. Samples came from the ongoing ImmuneRACE study (first 160 participants) plus 1,254 subjects from 6 global collaborators. A de-identified subject ID, COVID-19 status, age in years and sex were almost always included in the sample metadata. Where available, HLA class I and class II types were obtained from metadata supplied by the sample provider rather than from assay-based typing. The paper's findings and limits, for the study overall: The amount of clinical and demographic metadata varied by source and participant and was provided uncurated.

Participants in the prospective study were enrolled through a virtual design, were aged about 18 to 100 years, and lived in approximately 25 United States geographic areas. To assign participants to cohorts, the prospective study relied on clinical history that participants themselves reported in a screening survey and a study questionnaire. ImmuneRACE Cohort 3 recovered participants were defined by two consecutive negative NP/OP PCR tests, healthcare professional clearance, or symptom resolution. Each participant in the prospective study had whole blood, serum and a nasopharyngeal or oropharyngeal swab collected by mobile phlebotomists. Additional blood draws and questionnaires over an approximately 2-month period could optionally be provided by prospective study participants. Prospective study blood samples were shipped either frozen or at room temperature before DNA extraction. The immunoSEQ Assay, a bias-controlled multiplex PCR, was used to amplify TCRbeta CDR3 regions from genomic DNA. Processing in the source paper ran as follows. Within the assay, amplification of reference gene primers was used to estimate how many nucleated cells each sample contained. To quantify the absolute abundance of each unique TCRbeta CDR3 rearrangement, sequence reads were collapsed and filtered. For each sample, productive Simpson clonality was calculated by taking the square root of Simpson's diversity index across productive rearrangements. TCRdb retrieved this table from immuneACCESS and kept in-frame rearrangements only. Not all clones are present; in checked studies, unresolved V genes account for under half, and no reason is known for the remainder. V, J and clone size reflect that table, while D and trimming were determined from the DNA. The sample data list just over 300,000 clones, and approximately 86% of these were observed just once. Of the sample, 8% to 9.5% falls within the top ten clones.

Comment on this clone: Its binding antigen is unknown. Per-nucleotide qualities are absent, and no much larger clonotype sits a single base away.

From the cysteine up to the phenylalanine, the CDR3 has a length of 14 residues. The kept DNA is CDR3 alone, 42 bases in frame from the first base. Germline trimming amounts to 6 bases on V and 0 bases on J, with 5 as the count of junction bases outside the gene matches. In the germline V gene, CDR1 corresponds to SGHAT and CDR2 to FQNNGV. The rearranged segments are TRBV11-2 and TRBJ2-7; TRBD1 lines up with 7 middle nucleotides. This receptor was identified in a woman aged 18-29 years who had recovered from COVID-19. Sequenced material: PBMCs or T cells enriched from blood (not recorded which). The encoded CDR3 is CASRQDRRSYEQYF. The DNA is TGTGCCAGCAGACAGGACAGGCGCTCCTACGAGCAGTACTTC.